This T cell receptor (beta chain) was found in a study of memory CD8 T cells in hepatitis C reinfection. At the level of the study: Peak reinfection samples were taken 3 to 8 weeks after detection.

Broader study findings: Only four to six donors prevented definitive conclusions about public clonotypes.

Sequencing was performed with immunoSEQ multiplex PCR; in TCRdb, only in-frame clones are kept and a portion is missing. Of 35,000 to 55,000 clones detected, around 87% appear once; the ten largest clones hold more than 0.95%. Stated time point: peak reinfection, 3 to 8 weeks after reinfection detection. No in vitro expansion preceded TCR sequencing of the sorted cells. The Montreal HEPCO cohort supplied donors who inject drugs. A couple of donors provided sorted CD3+ CD8+ CD45RO- naive CD8 T cells at all three reinfection time points. The CDR3 sequence is 15 residues long. Germline trimming cut 2 bases from V and 1 base from J; bases unmatched to any gene: 4. Germline CDR1 is MNHNY and CDR2 is SVGAGI (reference sequence). With respect to this clone: What it binds is not known.

The clonotype comes from a man younger than 35 with hepatitis C virus infection. V and J are TRBV6-6 and TRBJ2-5; TRBD2 aligns across 7 bases. Sequencing input: naive CD8+ T cells sorted from blood. CDR3 residues: CASSYRASGQETQYF. In DNA form, the CDR3 reads TGTGCCAGCAGTTACAGGGCTAGCGGCCAAGAGACCCAGTACTTC.